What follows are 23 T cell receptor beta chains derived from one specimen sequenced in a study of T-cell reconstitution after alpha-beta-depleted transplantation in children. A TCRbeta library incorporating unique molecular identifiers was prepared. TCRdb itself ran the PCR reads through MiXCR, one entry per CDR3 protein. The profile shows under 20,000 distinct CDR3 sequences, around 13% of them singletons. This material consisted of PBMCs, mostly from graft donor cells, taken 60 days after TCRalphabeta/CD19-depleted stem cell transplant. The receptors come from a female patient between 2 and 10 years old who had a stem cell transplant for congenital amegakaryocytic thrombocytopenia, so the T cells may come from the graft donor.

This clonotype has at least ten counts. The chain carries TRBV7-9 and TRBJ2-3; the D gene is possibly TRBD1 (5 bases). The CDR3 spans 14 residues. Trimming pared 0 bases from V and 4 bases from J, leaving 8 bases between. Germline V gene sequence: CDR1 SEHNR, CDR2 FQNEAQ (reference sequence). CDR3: CASSLAHRSDTQYF. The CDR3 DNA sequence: TGTGCCAGCAGCTTAGCGCACAGGTCAGATACGCAGTATTTT. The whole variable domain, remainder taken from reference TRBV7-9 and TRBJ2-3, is DTGVSQNPRHKITKRGQNVTFRCDPISEHNRLYWYRQTLGQGPEFLTYFQNEAQLEKSRLLSDRFSAERPKGSFSTLEIQRTEQGDSAMYLCASSLAHRSDTQYFGPGTRLTVL.

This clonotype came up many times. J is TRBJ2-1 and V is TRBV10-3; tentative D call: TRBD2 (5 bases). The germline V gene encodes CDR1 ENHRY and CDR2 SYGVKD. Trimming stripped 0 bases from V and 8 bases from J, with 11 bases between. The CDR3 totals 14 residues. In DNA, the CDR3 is TGTGCCATCAGTGAGTCGTCGACTAACGATGAGCAGTTCTTC. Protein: CAISESSTNDEQFF.

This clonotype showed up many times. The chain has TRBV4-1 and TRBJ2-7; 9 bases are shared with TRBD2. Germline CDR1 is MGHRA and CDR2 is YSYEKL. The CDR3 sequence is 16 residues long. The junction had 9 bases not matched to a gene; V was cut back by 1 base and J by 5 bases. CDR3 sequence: CASSQVGSGSINEQYF. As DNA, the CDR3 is TGCGCCAGCAGCCAAGTTGGTAGCGGGAGTATCAACGAGCAGTACTTC.

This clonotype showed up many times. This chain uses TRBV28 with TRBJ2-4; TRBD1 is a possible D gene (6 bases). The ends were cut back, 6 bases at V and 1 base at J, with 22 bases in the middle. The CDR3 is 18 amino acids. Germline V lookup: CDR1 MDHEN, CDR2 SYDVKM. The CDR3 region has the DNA TGTGCCAGCAGCCATAGTCCTCACAGGGCTACGGCCAAAAACATTCAGTACTTC. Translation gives CASSHSPHRATAKNIQYF.

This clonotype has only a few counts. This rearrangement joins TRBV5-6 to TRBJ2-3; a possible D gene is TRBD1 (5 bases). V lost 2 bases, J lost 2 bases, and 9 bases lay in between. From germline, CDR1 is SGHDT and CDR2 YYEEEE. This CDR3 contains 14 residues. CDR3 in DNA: TGTGCCAGCAGCTTTACGACAGACACAGATACGCAGTATTTT. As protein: CASSFTTDTDTQYF. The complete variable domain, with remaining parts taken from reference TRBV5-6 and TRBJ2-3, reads DAGVTQSPTHLIKTRGQQVTLRCSPKSGHDTVSWYQQALGQGPQFIFQYYEEEERQRGNFPDRFSGHQFPNYSSELNVNALLLGDSALYLCASSFTTDTDTQYFGPGTRLTVL.

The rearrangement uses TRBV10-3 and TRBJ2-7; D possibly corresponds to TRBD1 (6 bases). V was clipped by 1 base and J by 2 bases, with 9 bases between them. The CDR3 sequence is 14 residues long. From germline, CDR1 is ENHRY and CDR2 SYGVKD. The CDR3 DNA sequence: TGTGCCATCAGTGAGTACAGGGAAGCCTACGAGCAGTACTTC. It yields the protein CAISEYREAYEQYF.

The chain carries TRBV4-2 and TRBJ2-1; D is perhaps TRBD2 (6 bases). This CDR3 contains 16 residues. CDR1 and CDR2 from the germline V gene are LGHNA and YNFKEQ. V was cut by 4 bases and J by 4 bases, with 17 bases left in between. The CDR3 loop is CASSPAVRDSYNEQFF. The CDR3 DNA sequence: TGTGCCAGCAGCCCCGCAGTAAGGGACTCTTACAATGAGCAGTTCTTC.

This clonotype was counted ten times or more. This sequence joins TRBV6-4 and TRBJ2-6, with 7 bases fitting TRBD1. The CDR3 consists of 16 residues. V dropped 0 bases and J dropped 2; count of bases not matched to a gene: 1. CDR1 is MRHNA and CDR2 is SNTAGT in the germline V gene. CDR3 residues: CASSDSGGAGANVLTF. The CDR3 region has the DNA TGTGCCAGCAGTGACTCAGGGGGCGCTGGGGCCAACGTCCTGACTTTC.

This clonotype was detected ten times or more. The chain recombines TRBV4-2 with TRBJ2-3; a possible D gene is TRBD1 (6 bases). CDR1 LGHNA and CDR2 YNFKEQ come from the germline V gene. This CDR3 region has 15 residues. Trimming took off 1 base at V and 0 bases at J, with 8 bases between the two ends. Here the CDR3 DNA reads TGTGCCAGCAGCCAAGGCCAGGGGAGCACAGATACGCAGTATTTT. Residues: CASSQGQGSTDTQYF.

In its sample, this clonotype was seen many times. The CDR3 region is CSATDRMGGEQYF. The DNA of the CDR3 is TGCAGTGCTACGGACAGGATGGGGGGCGAGCAGTACTTC. The chain recombines TRBV20-1 with TRBJ2-7, with D perhaps matching TRBD1 (7 bases). The CDR3 runs 13 residues. From germline, CDR1 is DFQATT and CDR2 SNEGSKA (reference sequence). The V gene lost 4 bases and the J gene lost 6 bases, with 16 bases spanning the gap.

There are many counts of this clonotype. DNA for the CDR3: TGTGCCAGCAGCTTCCGGCAGGGCGGTGAAAAACTGTTTTTT. This encodes CASSFRQGGEKLFF. The chain recombines TRBV7-8 with TRBJ1-4; a possible D gene is TRBD1 (5 bases). The CDR3 runs 14 residues. Trimming took 3 bases from V and 7 from J, leaving 12 bases between them. Germline loops: CDR1 SGHVS, CDR2 FQNEAQ. The full variable domain, rest sourced from reference TRBV7-8 and TRBJ1-4, is GAGVSQSPRYKVAKRGQDVALRCDPISGHVSLFWYQQALGQGPEFLTYFQNEAQLDKSGLPSDRFFAERPEGSVSTLKIQRTQQEDSAVYLCASSFRQGGEKLFFGSGTQLSVL.

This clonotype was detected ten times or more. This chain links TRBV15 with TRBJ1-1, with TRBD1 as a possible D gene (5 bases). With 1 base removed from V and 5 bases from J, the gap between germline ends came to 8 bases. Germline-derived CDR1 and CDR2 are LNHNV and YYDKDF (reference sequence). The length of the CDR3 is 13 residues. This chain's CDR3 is CATSRAGWTEAFF. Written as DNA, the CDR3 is TGTGCCACCAGCAGAGCAGGGTGGACTGAAGCTTTCTTT.

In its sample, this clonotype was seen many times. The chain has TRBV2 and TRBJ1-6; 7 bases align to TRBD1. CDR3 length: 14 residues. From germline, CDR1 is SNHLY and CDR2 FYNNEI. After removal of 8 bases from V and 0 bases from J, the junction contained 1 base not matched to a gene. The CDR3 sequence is CASGDSSYNSPLHF. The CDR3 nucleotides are TGTGCCAGCGGGGACAGCTCCTATAATTCACCCCTCCACTTT.

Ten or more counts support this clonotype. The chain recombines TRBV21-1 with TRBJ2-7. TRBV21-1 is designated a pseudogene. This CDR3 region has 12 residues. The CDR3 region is CASSKVSYEQYF. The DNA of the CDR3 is TGTGCCAGCAGCAAAGTTTCCTACGAGCAGTACTTC.

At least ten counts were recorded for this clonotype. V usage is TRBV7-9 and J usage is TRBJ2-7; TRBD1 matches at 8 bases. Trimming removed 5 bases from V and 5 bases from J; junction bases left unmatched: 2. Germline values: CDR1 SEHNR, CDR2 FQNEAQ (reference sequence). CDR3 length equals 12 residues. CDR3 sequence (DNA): TGTGCCAGCAGCCAGACAGGGGACGAGCAGTACTTC. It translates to CASSQTGDEQYF. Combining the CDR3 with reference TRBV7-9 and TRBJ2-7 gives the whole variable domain DTGVSQNPRHKITKRGQNVTFRCDPISEHNRLYWYRQTLGQGPEFLTYFQNEAQLEKSRLLSDRFSAERPKGSFSTLEIQRTEQGDSAMYLCASSQTGDEQYFGPGTRLTVT.

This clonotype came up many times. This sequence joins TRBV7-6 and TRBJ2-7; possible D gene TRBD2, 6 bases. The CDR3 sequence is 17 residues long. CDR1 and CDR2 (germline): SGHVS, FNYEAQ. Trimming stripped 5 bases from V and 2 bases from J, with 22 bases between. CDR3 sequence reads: CASSLQPGPRRAYEQYF. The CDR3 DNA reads TGTGCCAGCAGCCTACAACCGGGACCTAGGAGGGCCTACGAGCAGTACTTC.

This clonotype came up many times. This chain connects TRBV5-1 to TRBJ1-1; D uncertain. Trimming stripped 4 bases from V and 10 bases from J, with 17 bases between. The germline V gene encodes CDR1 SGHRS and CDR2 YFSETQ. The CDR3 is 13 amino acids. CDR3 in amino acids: CASSPWNPGGAFF. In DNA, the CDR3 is TGCGCCAGCAGCCCCTGGAACCCTGGTGGAGCTTTCTTT.

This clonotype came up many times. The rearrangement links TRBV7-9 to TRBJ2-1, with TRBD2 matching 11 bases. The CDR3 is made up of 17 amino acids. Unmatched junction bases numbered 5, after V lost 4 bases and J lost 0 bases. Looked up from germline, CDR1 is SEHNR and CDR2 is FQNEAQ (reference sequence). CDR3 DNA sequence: TGTGCCAGCAGCTACCGACTAGCGGGAAGCTCCTACAATGAGCAGTTCTTC. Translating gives CASSYRLAGSSYNEQFF.

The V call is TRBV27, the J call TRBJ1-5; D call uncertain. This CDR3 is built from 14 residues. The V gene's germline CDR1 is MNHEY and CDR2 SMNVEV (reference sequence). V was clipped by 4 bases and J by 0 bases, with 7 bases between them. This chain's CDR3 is CASSSLYSNQPQHF. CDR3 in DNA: TGTGCCAGCAGTTCACTCTATAGCAATCAGCCCCAGCATTTT.

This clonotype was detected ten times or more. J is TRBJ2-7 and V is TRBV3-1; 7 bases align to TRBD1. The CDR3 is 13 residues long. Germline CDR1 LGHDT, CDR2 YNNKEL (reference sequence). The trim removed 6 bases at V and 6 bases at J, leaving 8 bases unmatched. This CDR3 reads CASRQNRGGEQYF. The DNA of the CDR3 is TGTGCCAGCAGGCAAAACAGGGGCGGCGAGCAGTACTTC.

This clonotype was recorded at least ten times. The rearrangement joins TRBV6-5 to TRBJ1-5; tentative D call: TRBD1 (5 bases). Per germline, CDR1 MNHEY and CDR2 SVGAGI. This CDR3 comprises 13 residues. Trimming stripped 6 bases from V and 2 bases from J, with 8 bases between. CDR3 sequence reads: CASSGGGNQPQHF. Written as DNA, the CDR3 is TGTGCCAGCAGCGGAGGGGGCAATCAGCCCCAGCATTTT.

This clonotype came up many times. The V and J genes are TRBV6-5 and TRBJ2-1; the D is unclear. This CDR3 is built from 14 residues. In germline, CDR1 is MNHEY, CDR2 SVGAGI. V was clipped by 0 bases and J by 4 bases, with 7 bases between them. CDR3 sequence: CASSYSKGYNEQFF. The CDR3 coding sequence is TGTGCCAGCAGTTACTCCAAGGGTTACAATGAGCAGTTCTTC.

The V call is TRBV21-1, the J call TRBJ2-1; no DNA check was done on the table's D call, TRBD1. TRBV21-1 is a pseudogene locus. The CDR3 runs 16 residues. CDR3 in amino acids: CASSNGTGRVSGEQFF. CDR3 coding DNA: TGTGCCAGCAGCAATGGGACAGGGCGCGTTTCGGGTGAGCAGTTCTTC.